This T cell receptor (beta chain) was documented in a study of control samples from healthy donors and cancer patients. There are 12 residues in the CDR3. Germline V CDR1 and CDR2: WSHSY, SAAADI. Trimming left V 5 bases short and J 1 base short, with 5 bases between. TCRdb's copy holds only in-frame clones and misses some; the assay was immunoSEQ multiplex PCR. The data show 65,000 to 90,000 clones, with roughly 90% seen just once and around a tenth held by the top ten. This sequence originates from a woman between 50 and 59 years old with colorectal cancer. Sequenced: PBMCs. The V and J genes are TRBV10-2 and TRBJ1-1, with D hard to call. CDR3 in amino acids: CASSIGNTEAFF. CDR3 in DNA: TGCGCCAGCAGTATCGGGAACACTGAAGCTTTCTTT.